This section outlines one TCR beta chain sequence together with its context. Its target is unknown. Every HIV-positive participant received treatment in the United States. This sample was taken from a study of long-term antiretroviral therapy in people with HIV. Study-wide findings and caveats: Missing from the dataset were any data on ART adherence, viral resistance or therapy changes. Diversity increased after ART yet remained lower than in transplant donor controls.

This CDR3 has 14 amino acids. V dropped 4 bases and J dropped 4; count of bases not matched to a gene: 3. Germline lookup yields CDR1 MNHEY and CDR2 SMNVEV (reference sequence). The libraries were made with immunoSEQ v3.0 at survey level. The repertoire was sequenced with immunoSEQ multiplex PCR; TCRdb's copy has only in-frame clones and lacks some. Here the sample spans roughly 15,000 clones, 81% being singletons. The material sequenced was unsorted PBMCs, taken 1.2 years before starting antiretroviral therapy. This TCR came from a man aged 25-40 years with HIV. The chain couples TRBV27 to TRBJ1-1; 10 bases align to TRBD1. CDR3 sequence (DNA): TGTGCCAGCAGTTATGGGACAGGGGCCACTGAAGCTTTCTTT. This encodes CASSYGTGATEAFF.